The rows below give T cell receptor beta chains drawn from one sample of a study of shared T cell receptors in the human thymus. The assay was immunoSEQ multiplex PCR, and TCRdb's table has in-frame clones only and misses some. This sample yields around 730,000 clones, of which 70% to 90% are seen a single time; under 0.012% belongs to the top ten. These data were also reused for a study on human thymus T cells.

The material sequenced was thymocytes. The receptor source for this set is a girl in the first two years of life with a congenital heart defect. Both conserved end residues are part of each CDR3. A D gene is named only where the DNA matches it firmly. The listing skips clone size in some rows; elsewhere it reads once, few, many or a size class.

v_call,j_call,d_call,clone_size,cdr3_nt,cdr3_aa
TRBV25-1,TRBJ1-1,TRBD1,.,TGTGCCAGCAGTGAATTTAGGGGGCGGAACACTGAAGCTTTCTTT,CASSEFRGRNTEAFF
TRBV29-1,TRBJ1-1,TRBD1,few,TGCAGCGTTCCCGCAGGGGGCGAAGCGAACACTGAAGCTTTCTTT,CSVPAGGEANTEAFF
TRBV15,TRBJ1-3,TRBD1,.,TGTGCCACCAGCATCGTCTCCACAGGGGGCCGTGGAAACACCATATATTTT,CATSIVSTGGRGNTIYF
TRBV9,TRBJ2-5,.,.,TGTGCCAGCAGCGTAGCCCCTCGTGAGACCCAGTACTTC,CASSVAPRETQYF
TRBV10-2,TRBJ1-1,.,once,TGCGCCAGCAGTGAGGGCAGGGCGAACACTGAAGCTTTCTTT,CASSEGRANTEAFF
TRBV6-4,TRBJ2-3,TRBD2,.,TGTGCCAGCAGTAGAACGGCGGGACTAGCGGGGGGGAGTATCTCGGATACGCAGTATTTT,CASSRTAGLAGGSISDTQYF
TRBV9,TRBJ2-7,.,.,TGTGCCAGCAGCGTCCGACCCGATAGGGGTTACGAGCAGTACTTC,CASSVRPDRGYEQYF
TRBV5-1,TRBJ2-3,.,few,TGCGCCAGCAGCTTGGGGAGGGGGCCGACAGATACGCAGTATTTT,CASSLGRGPTDTQYF
TRBV6-1,TRBJ2-7,.,.,TGTGCCAGCAGTACAACAGGGTTCTCCTACGAGCAGTACTTC,CASSTTGFSYEQYF
TRBV4-1,TRBJ2-7,.,.,TGCGCCAGCAGCCAAGATCCCTTACAGAGAGCCTACGAGCAGTACTTC,CASSQDPLQRAYEQYF
TRBV2,TRBJ2-5,.,once,TGTGCCAGCAGTGTAGTTTTAGGGGGTGAGACCCAGTACTTC,CASSVVLGGETQYF
TRBV19,TRBJ2-7,TRBD1,.,TGTGCCAGTAGTATAAGATTGGGGGACAGGTCCCCCTACGAGCAGTACTTC,CASSIRLGDRSPYEQYF
TRBV29-1,TRBJ1-2,.,.,TGCAGCGTTGAAGCCCTCCCAACCTTAGCTAACTATGGCTACACCTTC,CSVEALPTLANYGYTF
TRBV7-2,TRBJ1-6,.,.,TGTGCCAGCAGCTTAGAGCCGAGGGCTTCACCCCTCCACTTT,CASSLEPRASPLHF
TRBV19,TRBJ1-5,TRBD1,.,TGTGCCAGTAGTACCGACAGGGTAGGTCAGCCCCAGCATTTT,CASSTDRVGQPQHF
TRBV27,TRBJ1-2,.,.,TGTGCCAGCAGTTCACAATTCAACTATGGCTACACCTTC,CASSSQFNYGYTF
TRBV5-4,TRBJ2-2,TRBD2,.,TGTGCCAGCAGCCCACGAGCGGGGTTGGGGAACACCGGGGAGCTGTTTTTT,CASSPRAGLGNTGELFF
TRBV28,TRBJ1-1,.,.,TGTGCCAGCAGCCCAAAAAGACAGACAGCTCTTCACACTGAAGCTTTCTTT,CASSPKRQTALHTEAFF
TRBV5-6,TRBJ1-4,.,few,TGTGCCAGCAGCTTGGGAGGTGGGCAGGGAGGCGAAAAACTGTTTTTT,CASSLGGGQGGEKLFF
TRBV4-1,TRBJ2-1,.,.,TGCGCCAGCAGCCAAGAAGATAGGGGGACGGGTTTCAATGAGCAGTTCTTC,CASSQEDRGTGFNEQFF
TRBV19,TRBJ1-6,.,.,TGTGCCAGTAAATCAGGACTAAATAATTCACCCCTCCACTTT,CASKSGLNNSPLHF
TRBV5-4,TRBJ2-2,TRBD1,few,TGTGCCAGCAGCTTTGCCGGGACAGGGGACGTGAACACCGGGGAGCTGTTTTTT,CASSFAGTGDVNTGELFF
TRBV27,TRBJ2-1,TRBD1,.,TGTGCCAGCAGTACGACGTGTGAGACAGGGGGTAGGCAGTTCTTC,CASSTTCETGGRQFF
TRBV14,TRBJ2-3,TRBD2,.,TGTGCCAGCAGCCAAGATCTAGCGGGGGGGCCACTTACCAAAAACACAGATACGCAGTATTTT,CASSQDLAGGPLTKNTDTQYF
TRBV21-1,TRBJ1-6,.,.,TGTGCCAGCAGCAATCGTCGGGGGGAGGATAATTCACCCCTCCACTTT,CASSNRRGEDNSPLHF
TRBV2,TRBJ1-5,.,.,TGTGCCAGCAGGCCAGGGCAGAGCCTTAGCAATCAGCCCCAGCATTTT,CASRPGQSLSNQPQHF
TRBV6-5,TRBJ1-2,TRBD1,.,TGTGCCAGCAGTGGGACAGGCGGGAACTATGGCTACACCTTC,CASSGTGGNYGYTF
TRBV5-1,TRBJ2-7,TRBD1,.,TGCGCCAGCAGCCAATCCCTAGACAGGGAATCCGAGCAGTACTTC,CASSQSLDRESEQYF
TRBV5-5,TRBJ2-4,TRBD1,.,TGTGCCAGCAGCTGTACAGGGGCCGAAAACATTCAGTACTTC,CASSCTGAENIQYF
TRBV4-1,TRBJ1-2,.,.,TGCGCCAGCAGCCAAGACTTCGTGGAGAGGAACTATGGCTACACCTTC,CASSQDFVERNYGYTF
TRBV6-6,TRBJ1-1,TRBD1,.,TGTGCCAGCAGGACAGGGTGGGACACTGAAGCTTTCTTT,CASRTGWDTEAFF
TRBV7-8,TRBJ2-2,TRBD1,once,TGTGCCAGCAGCTTAGGGCCCCTTCAGGGGGCGGGCGGGGAGCTGTTTTTT,CASSLGPLQGAGGELFF
TRBV7-8,TRBJ1-5,TRBD1,few,TGTGCCAGCAGCTTAGATGGCAGGGGGCTTGATCAGCCCCAGCATTTT,CASSLDGRGLDQPQHF
TRBV5-1,TRBJ2-5,TRBD2,few,TGCGCCAGCAGCTCCCTGGGGGGGGTCCCCCAAGAGACCCAGTACTTC,CASSSLGGVPQETQYF
TRBV7-9,TRBJ2-1,.,.,TGTGCCAGCAGCTTAAGAGAGGGATTCTACAATGAGCAGTTCTTC,CASSLREGFYNEQFF
TRBV27,TRBJ2-1,TRBD2,.,TGTGCCAGCATGACTAGCGGGATAGCGTTCTTC,CASMTSGIAFF
TRBV7-9,TRBJ2-7,TRBD1,.,TGTGCCAGCAGCTTAGATTTACGTGGGCAGGGGGCCTACGAGCAGTACTTC,CASSLDLRGQGAYEQYF
TRBV7-4,TRBJ1-2,TRBD1,.,TGTGCCAGCAGTCTTCCGGGACAGGGTGGGAACACCTTC,CASSLPGQGGNTF
TRBV29-1,TRBJ2-3,.,.,TGCAGCGTTGAAGGACCCAAGGACAGTGAAACATCTAGCACAGATACGCAGTATTTT,CSVEGPKDSETSSTDTQYF
TRBV4-3,TRBJ1-4,.,.,TGCGCCAGCAGCCAAGATGAGGGGGAAGCAACTAATGAAAAACTGTTTTTT,CASSQDEGEATNEKLFF
TRBV11-3,TRBJ1-2,.,.,TGTGCCAGCAGCCCGCGGGCGGAGGTCAATGGCTACACCTTC,CASSPRAEVNGYTF
TRBV2,TRBJ2-3,TRBD1,.,TGTGCCAGCGACAGGGGGAATAGCACAGATACGCAGTATTTT,CASDRGNSTDTQYF
TRBV10-2,TRBJ2-7,.,.,TGCGCCAGCACCCCCGTTAGGGGGTTCTCCTACGAGCAGTACTTC,CASTPVRGFSYEQYF
TRBV27,TRBJ2-1,.,.,TGTGCCAGCACCGCCCTCCCCCGGGATTCCTACAATGAGCAGTTCTTC,CASTALPRDSYNEQFF
TRBV4-3,TRBJ2-5,TRBD2,.,TGCGCCAGCAGCCGGGGACTAGCGGGGAGATCGCAAGAGACCCAGTACTTC,CASSRGLAGRSQETQYF
TRBV5-5,TRBJ1-5,.,.,TGTGCCAGCAGCTTAGACAGCGATTGCCACAATCAGCCCCAGCATTTT,CASSLDSDCHNQPQHF